The text below deals with one TCR beta chain. The antigen it recognizes is unknown. There are no base qualities to consult, and no much larger clone falls within one base. This record belongs to a study of T cell changes during pregnancy in multiple sclerosis (dated by TCRdb to between 2018 and 2021). Study-wide context: Changes in the T cell repertoire over the course of pregnancy were examined in this study in women with multiple sclerosis.

The library relied on the immunoSEQ multiplex PCR assay. In TCRdb, the immuneACCESS table is reduced to in-frame sequences with V and J assigned. These tables do not hold every clone; where another copy was compared, an unresolved V gene accounts for under half, and the others remain unexplained. The sample includes around 48,000 clones, with around 92% observed a single time. The top ten constitute 0.91% of the sample. From the cysteine through the phenylalanine, the CDR3 covers 18 amino acids. Left in the record is the CDR3 DNA by itself, 54 bases read in frame from the first base. Via the germline V gene, CDR1 is SGHRS and CDR2 YFSETQ. For this chain, trimming is 4 bases at the V end and 3 bases at the J end, and the number of junction bases without a gene match is 11.

The V gene is TRBV5-1 and the J gene is TRBJ2-4, with 12 middle bases fitting TRBD2. Sequencing used CD4+ T cells from peripheral blood mononuclear cells, obtained in the second trimester of pregnancy. This sequence originates from a female donor in good health, enrolled as a control in a pregnancy study. CDR3 protein: CASSPRLAGGTGKNIQYF. In nucleotide form, the sequence is TGCGCCAGCAGCCCCCGCCTAGCGGGAGGGACTGGCAAAAACATTCAGTACTTC. The variable domain in full, with residues beyond the CDR3 obtained from the reference TRBV5-1 and TRBJ2-4 genes, is KAGVTQTPRYLIKTRGQQVTLSCSPISGHRSVSWYQQTPGQGLQFLFEYFSETQRNKGNFPGRFSGRQFSNSRSEMNVSTLELGDSALYLCASSPRLAGGTGKNIQYFGAGTRLSVL.